This T cell receptor (beta chain) appears in the sequencing data of a study of OX40 agonist ivuxolimab in advanced cancers. TCRdb's table, derived via immunoSEQ multiplex PCR, lists solely in-frame clones and lacks some. This sample has over 45,000 clones, with approximately 85% found just once. A total of 13 residues make up the CDR3, ends included. Per germline, CDR1 SQVTM and CDR2 ANQGSEA. With respect to this clone: The limits of the CDR3 on the DNA are not certain, so only TCRdb's listed CDR3 is given.

The receptor was derived from an adult with an advanced solid tumor such as melanoma, head and neck, liver or kidney cancer. This chain uses TRBV29-1 with TRBJ1-2; the D call TRBD1 from the table was never checked on the DNA. Sequences were derived from CD4+ or CD8+ T cells sorted from blood, sampled in a trial of the OX40 agonist ivuxolimab. The CDR3 sequence: CSVGPGQGFGYTF.